The T cell receptor beta chain under discussion was sequenced for a study of blood T cell repertoires in COVID-19. Across the whole study: Nucleic acid was either cDNA or gDNA, and it came from T cells, B-cell-depleted T cells, or PBMCs.

The CDR3 runs to 17 residues. The germline V gene encodes CDR1 SGHVS and CDR2 FQNEAQ. Trimming removed 1 base from V and 3 bases from J, with 18 bases in between. Repertoires were generated with immunoSEQ multiplex PCR, while TCRdb's copy carries only in-frame clones and drops some. This table holds hundreds of thousands of clones, roughly 86% found once. J is TRBJ1-1 and V is TRBV7-8, with D uncertain. Sequences were obtained from peripheral blood. The sequence was collected from a woman in her sixties or seventies with COVID-19, enrolled during active disease. The CDR3: CASSLGRTLTSHTEAFF. CDR3 bases: TGTGCCAGCAGCTTAGGGAGGACCCTTACATCCCACACTGAAGCTTTCTTT.